One and the same sample provided the 16 T cell receptor beta chains below, sequenced in a study of blood T cell repertoires in COVID-19. TCRdb's table, derived via immunoSEQ multiplex PCR, lists solely in-frame clones and lacks some. The sample contains over 250,000 clones, 88% of which appear only once. The sample was PBMCs or T cells enriched from blood (not recorded which). Source of these receptors: a woman in her fifties or sixties in a cohort exposed to, infected with or recovered from COVID-19 (not recorded which).

This sequence joins TRBV11-2 and TRBJ2-4; 8 bases align to TRBD1. Germline CDR1 SGHAT, CDR2 FQNNGV. J lost 3 bases, V lost 5 bases, and 9 bases had no gene match. The CDR3 has 16 amino acids. This chain's CDR3 is CASSPTGAAGKNIQYF. The CDR3 DNA reads as TGTGCCAGCAGCCCGACAGGGGCAGCGGGCAAAAACATTCAGTACTTC.

The J gene is TRBJ2-7, the V gene TRBV4-1; D possibly corresponds to TRBD1 (5 bases). Germline assignment: CDR1 MGHRA and CDR2 YSYEKL. Trimming stripped 7 bases from V and 6 bases from J, with 22 bases between. CDR3 size: 15 residues. The CDR3: CASKALQVTHGEQYF. The CDR3 DNA is TGCGCCAGCAAAGCCCTACAGGTAACACACGGCGAGCAGTACTTC.

The chain links TRBV4-2 to TRBJ2-1; 9 nucleotides align to TRBD2. Germline V gives CDR1 LGHNA, CDR2 YNFKEQ. This CDR3 is 15 amino acids long. Trimming cost V 0 bases and J 4 bases; bases outside gene matches: 1. The CDR3 DNA follows: TGTGCCAGCAGCCAAGATCTAGCGGGGTACAATGAGCAGTTCTTC. This codes for CASSQDLAGYNEQFF.

This clone was observed once. V is TRBV28 and J is TRBJ2-3, with TRBD2 identical over 15 bases. CDR3 length: 16 amino acids. With V trimmed by 5 bases and J by 5 bases, 5 bases remained unmatched. The germline V gene encodes CDR1 MDHEN and CDR2 SYDVKM. CDR3 in amino acids: CASSAQGLAGGDTQYF. CDR3 nucleotide sequence: TGTGCCAGCAGTGCCCAGGGACTAGCGGGAGGAGATACGCAGTATTTT.

The chain recombines TRBV6-5 with TRBJ2-7, with 9 bases aligning to TRBD1. Germline assignment: CDR1 MNHEY and CDR2 SVGAGI. CDR3 size: 14 residues. J gave up 3 bases and V 6 bases, and 6 bases lay outside the gene matches. CDR3 region: CASRPWDRDYEQYF. The CDR3 coding sequence is TGTGCCAGCAGACCCTGGGACAGGGACTACGAGCAGTACTTC.

This chain links TRBV4-1 with TRBJ1-5, with D unresolved. The CDR3 is 16 amino acids. V was shortened by 1 base and J by 2 bases, with 12 bases between the two germline ends. The germline gives CDR1 MGHRA, CDR2 YSYEKL. The CDR3 DNA sequence: TGCGCCAGCAGCCAAGTTGCTGTTCGGGGCAATCAGCCCCAGCATTTT. Protein product: CASSQVAVRGNQPQHF.

The genes are TRBV11-2 and TRBJ2-5, with 9 bases fitting TRBD2. The germline V gene encodes CDR1 SGHAT and CDR2 FQNNGV. J was trimmed by 4 bases and V by 1 base; bases with no gene match: 7. This CDR3 is 16 amino acids long. CDR3 loop: CASSLVSGSRSETQYF. The CDR3 nucleotides are TGTGCCAGCAGCTTAGTTAGCGGGAGTAGGTCAGAGACCCAGTACTTC.

The V gene is TRBV5-1, the J gene TRBJ2-1; 14 bases are shared with TRBD2. The junction had 9 bases not matched to a gene; V was cut back by 2 bases and J by 2 bases. The CDR3 is made up of 19 amino acids. Germline V gene lookup returns CDR1 SGHRS and CDR2 YFSETQ. CDR3: CASSFWTSGRIPTYNEQFF. CDR3 nucleotide sequence: TGCGCCAGCAGCTTCTGGACTAGCGGGAGGATTCCTACCTACAATGAGCAGTTCTTC.

The chain's CDR3 is CASSGRGPNYGYTF. In DNA form, the CDR3 reads TGTGCCAGCAGCGGCAGGGGTCCCAACTATGGCTACACCTTC. The chain joins TRBV7-8 to TRBJ1-2, with D maybe TRBD1 (6 bases). The germline V and J ends were trimmed by 5 bases and 2 bases, with 12 bases remaining between them. The CDR3 loop spans 14 amino acids. Germline CDR1 reads SGHVS; CDR2 reads FQNEAQ.

This clone has just one count. The rearrangement links TRBV30 to TRBJ2-1; no definite D call. The CDR3 sequence is 12 residues long. The germline V and J ends were trimmed by 7 bases and 8 bases, with 15 bases remaining between them. CDR1 is GTSNPN and CDR2 is SVGIG in the germline V gene (reference sequence). The CDR3 loop reads CASSIVFDEQFF. The CDR3 nucleotides read TGTGCCTCCTCTATAGTGTTCGATGAGCAGTTCTTC.

CDR3 residues: CATSTSGRASTGELFF. The DNA for the CDR3 is TGTGCCACCAGCACTAGCGGGAGGGCCTCCACCGGGGAGCTGTTTTTT. The chain recombines TRBV15 with TRBJ2-2; TRBD2 agrees at 12 bases. Unmatched junction bases numbered 4, after V lost 4 bases and J lost 4 bases. In germline, CDR1 is LNHNV, CDR2 YYDKDF (reference sequence). This CDR3 is built from 16 residues.

The J gene is TRBJ1-4, the V gene TRBV5-1; TRBD1 matches 10 bases. Germline CDR1 and CDR2: SGHRS and YFSETQ. The V gene end was trimmed by 4 bases and the J gene end by 8 bases; junction bases not matched to a gene: 11. This CDR3 is built from 16 residues. In DNA, the CDR3 is TGCGCCAGCAGCCCGGAGACGGGACAGGGGTACGAAAAACTGTTTTTT. It translates to CASSPETGQGYEKLFF.

A single count supports this clone. The genes are TRBV21-1 and TRBJ2-7; TRBD1 reflects the table's D call only, with no check against the DNA. TRBV21-1 is shown as a pseudogene. This CDR3 spans 19 amino acids. For the CDR3, the DNA is TGTGCCAGCAGCAAAGTCGGGCCGGGACAGGGCTGCAACGTATACGAGCAGTACTTC. Residues: CASSKVGPGQGCNVYEQYF.

A single count supports this clone. The DNA of the CDR3 is TGTGCCAGCAGTACTTGGACAGGGGTGATCGACTATGGCTACACCTTC. Amino acids: CASSTWTGVIDYGYTF. The chain has TRBV28 and TRBJ1-2; TRBD1 matches 9 bases. The CDR3 runs to 16 residues. V lost 5 bases and J lost 3; bases outside the gene matches: 10. Germline V CDR1 and CDR2: MDHEN, SYDVKM.

The rearrangement uses TRBV28 and TRBJ1-4; D is unresolved. The ends were cut back, 6 bases at V and 1 base at J, with 15 bases in the middle. The CDR3 sequence is 16 residues long. Germline assignment: CDR1 MDHEN and CDR2 SYDVKM. The CDR3 region has the DNA TGTGCCAGCAGGACGGGGAACGCGATAACTAATGAAAAACTGTTTTTT. Its protein product is CASRTGNAITNEKLFF.

The V call is TRBV6-2 or TRBV6-3, the J call TRBJ2-2; the D gene is possibly TRBD2 (6 bases). V was pared by 0 bases and J by 4 bases, with 12 bases between. This CDR3 region has 16 residues. Looked up from germline, CDR1 is MNHEY and CDR2 is SVGEGT. The CDR3 loop is CASSYSIGRPTGELFF. The CDR3, as DNA: TGTGCCAGCAGTTACTCGATTGGGAGGCCCACCGGGGAGCTGTTTTTT.